One sample yielded the 21 T cell receptor beta chains listed below, sequenced in a study of cytomegalovirus exposure and HLA in healthy donors. Sequenced by immunoSEQ multiplex PCR; TCRdb stores in-frame clones only, minus some. The sample shows some 170,000 clones, 86% of them seen only once. Sequences were obtained from PBMCs. The receptors here all came from a man aged 18 to 30 in good health and CMV-seropositive.

The chain uses TRBV6-5 and TRBJ1-2; the match to TRBD1 covers 8 bases. CDR1 MNHEY and CDR2 SVGAGI come from the germline V gene. The junction had 6 bases not matched to a gene; V was cut back by 4 bases and J by 5 bases. This CDR3 is 14 amino acids long. The CDR3 here is CASSSGQGGYGYTF. CDR3 coding DNA: TGTGCCAGCAGTTCTGGACAGGGAGGGTATGGCTACACCTTC.

This sequence joins TRBV28 and TRBJ1-1, with D perhaps TRBD1 (5 bases). V was cut by 6 bases and J by 1 base, with 15 bases left in between. The CDR3 contains 15 residues. Germline-derived CDR1 and CDR2 are MDHEN and SYDVKM. In nucleotides, the CDR3 is TGTGCCAGCAGGGTTCGGGGGAGTTGGAACACTGAAGCTTTCTTT. Protein product: CASRVRGSWNTEAFF.

The DNA of the CDR3 is TGTGCCAGCAGCTTAGGGGTAGCGGGAGGGTACGAGCAGTACTTC. Protein sequence: CASSLGVAGGYEQYF. The rearrangement links TRBV7-2 to TRBJ2-7; 11 nucleotides agree with TRBD2. Germline V CDR1 and CDR2: SGHTA, FQGNSA. The CDR3 loop spans 15 amino acids. V shed 1 base, J shed 4 bases, and the junction held 3 bases outside the gene matches.

The V call is TRBV7-2, the J call TRBJ2-3; possible D gene TRBD1, 6 bases. V was clipped by 5 bases and J by 0 bases, with 12 bases between them. Germline assignment: CDR1 SGHTA and CDR2 FQGNSA. The CDR3 length is 15 residues. CDR3 amino acids: CASSQGTVSTDTQYF. The CDR3 bases are TGTGCCAGCAGCCAGGGGACGGTTAGCACAGATACGCAGTATTTT.

The count of this clone is one. J is TRBJ1-3 and V is TRBV15; maybe TRBD1 (5 bases). Germline loops: CDR1 LNHNV, CDR2 YYDKDF (reference sequence). The CDR3 loop spans 18 amino acids. With 1 base removed from V and 0 bases from J, the gap between germline ends came to 16 bases. The CDR3 sequence is CATSRGRGEGSSGNTIYF. CDR3 DNA: TGTGCCACCAGCAGAGGTCGGGGGGAGGGATCCTCTGGAAACACCATATATTTT.

The chain couples TRBV28 to TRBJ2-7, with 9 positions matching TRBD1. CDR1 MDHEN and CDR2 SYDVKM come from the germline V gene. The CDR3 has 17 residues. Trimming removed 1 base from V and 0 bases from J; junction bases left unmatched: 7. In nucleotides, the CDR3 is TGTGCCAGCAGTTTATTACCGGGACAGGGCCGCTCCTACGAGCAGTACTTC. This gives the protein CASSLLPGQGRSYEQYF.

This clone has just one count. The chain is built from TRBV28 and TRBJ1-1; the D is unclear. This CDR3 contains 14 residues. The germline V and J ends were trimmed by 5 bases and 5 bases, with 15 bases remaining between them. CDR1 and CDR2 from the germline V gene are MDHEN and SYDVKM. CDR3 protein: CASSRRGYGTEAFF. In DNA, the CDR3 is TGTGCCAGCAGTCGTAGAGGTTATGGGACTGAAGCTTTCTTT.

The chain employs TRBV7-9 and TRBJ2-3; D gene unclear. V was shortened by 5 bases and J by 0 bases, with 12 bases between the two germline ends. In germline, CDR1 is SEHNR, CDR2 FQNEAQ (reference sequence). The CDR3 spans 15 residues. The CDR3 DNA sequence: TGTGCCAGCAGCCCTCTGACTGAGAGCACAGATACGCAGTATTTT. Protein product: CASSPLTESTDTQYF.

The rearrangement joins TRBV18 to TRBJ1-1; TRBD1 agrees at 7 bases. Germline V lookup: CDR1 KGHSH, CDR2 LQKENI. Unmatched junction bases numbered 6, after V lost 3 bases and J lost 2 bases. CDR3 size: 15 residues. The CDR3 reads CASSPLGTVNTEAFF. The CDR3 region has the DNA TGTGCCAGCTCACCTTTGGGGACAGTCAACACTGAAGCTTTCTTT.

The genes are TRBV6-5 and TRBJ2-7; D is undetermined. CDR1 and CDR2 from the germline V gene are MNHEY and SVGAGI. Trimming cost V 2 bases and J 6 bases, with 11 bases left between them. The CDR3 covers 13 residues. The CDR3 coding sequence is TGTGCCAGCAGTTACGGAGATTTGGGCGAGCAGTACTTC. Its protein is CASSYGDLGEQYF.

CDR3 in amino acids: CATKAGTGTYEQYF. CDR3 bases: TGTGCCACCAAGGCCGGGACAGGGACCTACGAGCAGTACTTC. This chain connects TRBV28 to TRBJ2-7; 9 nucleotides align to TRBD1. The ends lost 10 bases at V and 2 bases at J; junction bases unmatched: 9. Germline loops: CDR1 MDHEN, CDR2 SYDVKM. There are 14 residues in the CDR3.

This chain uses TRBV4-2 with TRBJ2-5; no definite D call. Trimming removed 2 bases at V and 4 bases at J, with 8 bases between. The V gene's germline CDR1 is LGHNA and CDR2 YNFKEQ. CDR3 length: 13 residues. Written as DNA, the CDR3 is TGTGCCAGCAGCCAACAACTCGGAGAGACCCAGTACTTC. The encoded protein is CASSQQLGETQYF.

V usage is TRBV4-3 and J usage is TRBJ1-4; 7 nucleotides align to TRBD1. The V segment lost 3 bases and the J segment 8 bases; nucleotides outside the gene matches: 6. The CDR3 runs to 14 residues. CDR1 and CDR2 from the germline V gene are LGHNA and YSLEER. DNA for the CDR3: TGCGCCAGCAGCCACGAGACAGGGAACGAAAAACTGTTTTTT. Protein product: CASSHETGNEKLFF.

The chain joins TRBV4-3 to TRBJ2-7; D possibly corresponds to TRBD1 (5 bases). The length of the CDR3 is 14 residues. Germline loops: CDR1 LGHNA, CDR2 YSLEER. V gave up 0 bases and J gave up 0 bases, with 6 bases separating them. CDR3 nucleotide sequence: TGCGCCAGCAGCCAAGATAGGGGCTCCTACGAGCAGTACTTC. This encodes CASSQDRGSYEQYF.

In DNA, the CDR3 is TGCGCCAGCAGCCAAGATGCGTCTGGCAATCAGCCCCAGCATTTT. Translating it yields CASSQDASGNQPQHF. The gene calls are TRBV4-3 and TRBJ1-5; D gene uncertain. The CDR3 runs to 15 residues. The V and J ends lost 0 bases and 2 bases respectively, with 8 bases between them. Germline CDR1 and CDR2: LGHNA and YSLEER.

The chain carries TRBV10-3 and TRBJ2-5; 8 bases match TRBD1. V shed 1 base, J shed 4 bases, and the junction held 5 bases outside the gene matches. Germline CDR1 and CDR2: ENHRY and SYGVKD. There are 15 residues in the CDR3. CDR3 amino acids: CAISEWRTGRETQYF. CDR3 nucleotides: TGTGCCATCAGTGAGTGGAGGACAGGGCGAGAGACCCAGTACTTC.

The rearrangement uses TRBV7-9 and TRBJ2-2; 7 bases are shared with TRBD1. V was pared by 1 base and J by 3 bases, with 2 bases of the junction left unmatched. CDR3 size: 15 residues. Germline V gene data show CDR1 as SEHNR and CDR2 as FQNEAQ (reference sequence). Here the CDR3 reads CASSLGQGYTGELFF. The CDR3 DNA is TGTGCCAGCAGCTTAGGACAGGGTTACACCGGGGAGCTGTTTTTT.

This clone was picked up one time. V usage is TRBV4-1 and J usage is TRBJ2-1; maybe TRBD1 (5 bases). CDR3 length: 15 residues. Per germline, CDR1 MGHRA and CDR2 YSYEKL. Deletions cut 4 bases from V and 2 bases from J, with 12 bases between. This CDR3 is CASSPRALAYNEQFF. CDR3 nucleotides: TGCGCCAGCAGCCCCAGGGCTCTAGCCTACAATGAGCAGTTCTTC.

This clone has a single count. This chain connects TRBV15 to TRBJ2-1; perhaps TRBD2 as D (5 bases). This CDR3 is built from 13 residues. Per germline, CDR1 LNHNV and CDR2 YYDKDF (reference sequence). Trimming removed 5 bases at V and 6 bases at J, with 11 bases between. CDR3 sequence: CATSGPSPNEQFF. The CDR3 DNA is TGTGCCACCAGCGGCCCTAGCCCCAATGAGCAGTTCTTC. The full variable domain, completed using reference TRBV15 and TRBJ2-1, is DAMVIQNPRYQVTQFGKPVTLSCSQTLNHNVMYWYQQKSSQAPKLLFHYYDKDFNNEADTPDNFQSRRPNTSFCFLDIRSPGLGDTAMYLCATSGPSPNEQFFGPGTRLTVL.

The chain employs TRBV6-6 and TRBJ2-7; D is ambiguous. Trimming took 1 base from V and 1 from J, leaving 14 bases between them. This CDR3 comprises 16 residues. Looked up from germline, CDR1 is MNHNY and CDR2 is SVGAGI (reference sequence). DNA of the CDR3: TGTGCCAGCAGTTACTTCTCGCCCGACGGGTCCTACGAGCAGTACTTC. Residues: CASSYFSPDGSYEQYF.

The chain has TRBV6-1 and TRBJ1-4, with 8 bases lining up with TRBD1. Losses at the gene ends were 4 bases for V and 5 bases for J; bases not matched to a gene: 6. Germline CDR1 MNHNS, CDR2 SASEGT. CDR3 length equals 15 residues. The CDR3 region has the DNA TGTGCCAGCAGTGTCCTGGACAGGGTCAATGAAAAACTGTTTTTT. This codes for CASSVLDRVNEKLFF.